These 11 T cell receptor beta chains were sequenced from one sample in a study of cytomegalovirus exposure and HLA in healthy donors. PCR primers comprised 60 Vbeta and 13 Jbeta primers. Clones were read by immunoSEQ multiplex PCR, and TCRdb kept only the in-frame ones, dropping some. The sample lists under 150,000 clones, 50% to 75% seen once, with roughly 2.5% in the top ten. The sequencing sample was made of PBMCs. These receptors were obtained from a woman aged 40 to 55 in good health and CMV-seronegative.

This clone was found once. The chain couples TRBV2 to TRBJ1-2; maybe TRBD1 (6 bases). The V end was cut by 1 base, the J end by 4 bases, with 10 bases between. Germline values: CDR1 SNHLY, CDR2 FYNNEI. The CDR3 covers 14 residues. CDR3 sequence reads: CASSEGGGVYGYTF. The CDR3 nucleotides read TGTGCCAGCAGTGAAGGGGGGGGCGTCTATGGCTACACCTTC.

CDR3 loop: CASSPLLSYLYGYTF. In DNA, the CDR3 is TGCGCCAGCAGCCCCCTTTTAAGCTATCTCTATGGCTACACCTTC. The chain couples TRBV4-3 to TRBJ1-2; D uncertain. Trimming removed 4 bases at V and 4 bases at J, with 16 bases between. The CDR3 contains 15 residues. Germline loops: CDR1 LGHNA, CDR2 YSLEER.

This clone was detected only a few times. The V gene is TRBV7-9, the J gene TRBJ1-4; D not resolved. V lost 3 bases and J lost 4, with 6 bases in between. There are 13 residues in the CDR3. CDR1 is SEHNR, CDR2 FQNEAQ, per germline (reference sequence). CDR3 nucleotides: TGTGCCAGCAGCTTGGCCCATAATGAAAAACTGTTTTTT. Residues: CASSLAHNEKLFF.

V and J are TRBV5-6 and TRBJ1-5; no clear D. Germline CDR1 is SGHDT and CDR2 is YYEEEE. V was trimmed by 0 bases and J by 3 bases, leaving 7 bases between them. This CDR3 spans 14 amino acids. CDR3 in DNA: TGTGCCAGCAGCTTGGTCGGGGACAATCAGCCCCAGCATTTT. It encodes CASSLVGDNQPQHF.

The rearrangement links TRBV28 to TRBJ2-3; tentatively, D is TRBD1 (6 bases). V lost 2 bases, J lost 4 bases, and 13 bases lay in between. The germline V gene has CDR1 MDHEN and CDR2 SYDVKM. The CDR3 is 15 amino acids. Here the CDR3 DNA reads TGTGCCAGCAGTTTAGGAGCACAGGGATCAGATACGCAGTATTTT. Translation gives CASSLGAQGSDTQYF.

The chain uses TRBV6-5 and TRBJ2-1; 7 bases agree with TRBD1. Germline CDR1 MNHEY, CDR2 SVGAGI. With 4 bases clipped from V and 4 bases from J, the junction kept 7 bases outside the gene matches. The CDR3 totals 15 residues. CDR3 in amino acids: CASSSTGTAYNEQFF. The CDR3 DNA reads TGTGCCAGCAGTTCAACGGGGACAGCATACAATGAGCAGTTCTTC.

The chain couples TRBV27 to TRBJ1-2, with 12 bases that match TRBD1. Germline V gene data show CDR1 as MNHEY and CDR2 as SMNVEV (reference sequence). The length of the CDR3 is 16 residues. The ends lost 4 bases at V and 14 bases at J; junction bases unmatched: 17. Here the CDR3 reads CASSSTRDRGRPVGTF. CDR3 nucleotides: TGTGCCAGCAGTTCCACCCGGGACAGGGGGCGCCCGGTGGGAACCTTC.

This clone is medium-sized by share. J is TRBJ1-1 and V is TRBV2; 9 bases are a match to TRBD1. The germline gives CDR1 SNHLY, CDR2 FYNNEI. The CDR3 is 13 amino acids. The V gene end was trimmed by 4 bases and the J gene end by 4 bases; junction bases not matched to a gene: 1. The CDR3 region is CASSGDRATEAFF. In DNA, the CDR3 is TGTGCCAGCAGTGGGGACAGGGCCACTGAAGCTTTCTTT.

The V and J genes are TRBV11-2 and TRBJ2-5; D is perhaps TRBD1 (6 bases). V lost 9 bases to trimming and J lost 4 bases, with 15 bases between them. Per the germline V gene, CDR1 is SGHAT and CDR2 is FQNNGV. CDR3 length equals 13 residues. CDR3 region: CASNPGARETQYF. CDR3 DNA: TGTGCCAGTAACCCAGGGGCGCGAGAGACCCAGTACTTC.

The chain uses TRBV2 and TRBJ1-2, with 10 bases lining up with TRBD1. The CDR3 covers 16 residues. Unmatched junction bases numbered 7, after V lost 3 bases and J lost 3 bases. Germline CDR1 SNHLY, CDR2 FYNNEI. CDR3 in DNA: TGTGCCAGCAGTGATAGAGGGGACAGGGGAGACTATGGCTACACCTTC. Amino acids: CASSDRGDRGDYGYTF.

This chain joins TRBV7-9 and TRBJ2-7, with D possibly TRBD2 on 6 matching bases. The CDR3 is made up of 18 amino acids. V lost 4 bases and J lost 4, with 26 bases in between. Germline V CDR1 and CDR2: SEHNR, FQNEAQ (reference sequence). The CDR3 sequence: CASSSSTRRDFRLYEQYF. DNA for the CDR3: TGTGCCAGCAGCTCTAGTACGAGACGGGACTTCCGCTTATACGAGCAGTACTTC.